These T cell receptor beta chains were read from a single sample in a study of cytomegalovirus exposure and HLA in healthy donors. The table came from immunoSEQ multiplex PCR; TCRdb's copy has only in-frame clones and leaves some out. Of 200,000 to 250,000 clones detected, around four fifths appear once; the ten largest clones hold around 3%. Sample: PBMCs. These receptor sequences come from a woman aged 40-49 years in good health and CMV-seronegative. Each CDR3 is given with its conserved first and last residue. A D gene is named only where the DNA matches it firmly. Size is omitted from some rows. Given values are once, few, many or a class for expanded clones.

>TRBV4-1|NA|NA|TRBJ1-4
TGCGCCAGCAGCCAAGATTTCGGGTCCTTCGATGAAGAACTGTTTTTT
CASSQDFGSFDEELFF
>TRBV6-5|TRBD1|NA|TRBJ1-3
TGTGCCAGCAGGACAGGGGGCTTCTCTGGAAACACCATATATTTT
CASRTGGFSGNTIYF
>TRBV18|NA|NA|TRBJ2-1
TGTGCCAGCTCACCACCCGCGGGGCAGGGGGAGAGCGGGAGACTTTACAATGAGCAGTTCTTC
CASSPPAGQGESGRLYNEQFF
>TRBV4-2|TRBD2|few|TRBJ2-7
TGTGCCAGCAGCCAAGACCTTACGACTAGCGGTCCCTACGAGCAGTACTTC
CASSQDLTTSGPYEQYF
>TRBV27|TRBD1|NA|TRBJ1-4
TGTGCCAGCAGTTATACCAGGGGGCGTAATGAAAAACTGTTTTTT
CASSYTRGRNEKLFF
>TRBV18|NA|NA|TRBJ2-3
TGTGCCAGCTCTTCGTTGCCCCTACAGGGAATCTCTAGCACAGATACGCAGTATTTT
CASSSLPLQGISSTDTQYF
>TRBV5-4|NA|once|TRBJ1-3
TGTGCCAGCAGCTTGGCAGGGCTTCCTGGAAACACCATATATTTT
CASSLAGLPGNTIYF
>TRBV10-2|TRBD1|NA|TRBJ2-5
TGCGCCAGCAGTCGACAGGGCATGACCCAGTACTTC
CASSRQGMTQYF
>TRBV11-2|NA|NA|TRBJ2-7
TGTGCCAGCAGCTTAGGATCCCAGGGTCACTACGAGCAGTACTTC
CASSLGSQGHYEQYF
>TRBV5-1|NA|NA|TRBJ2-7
TGCGCCAGCAGCTTGGCCGGGGCGGGAATTGACGAGCAGTACTTC
CASSLAGAGIDEQYF
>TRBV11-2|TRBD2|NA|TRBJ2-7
TGTGCCAGCAGCTTAGGTCGGCGGGAGATAAGATCCTACGAGCAGTACTTC
CASSLGRREIRSYEQYF
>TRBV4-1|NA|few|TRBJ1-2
TGCGCCAGCAGCCAAGGACACTCTTCCTATGGCTACACCTTC
CASSQGHSSYGYTF
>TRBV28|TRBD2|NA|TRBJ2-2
TGTGCCAGCAGTTCCGGACTAGCGGGAATCACCGGGGAGCTGTTTTTT
CASSSGLAGITGELFF
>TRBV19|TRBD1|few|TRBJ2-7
TGTGCCAGTAAAGGGGGCGGCAGGGACTCCTACGAGCAGTACTTC
CASKGGGRDSYEQYF
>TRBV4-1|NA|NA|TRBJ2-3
TGCGCCAGCAGCCAGACTAGGCCAGATACGCAGTATTTT
CASSQTRPDTQYF
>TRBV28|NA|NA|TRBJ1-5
TGTGCCAGCAGTTCCCCAAGCTCCGGAGCCCAGCATTTT
CASSSPSSGAQHF
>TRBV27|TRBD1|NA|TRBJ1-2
TGTGCCAGCAGTCCGTGGACAGGGGGTAACTATGGCTACACCTTC
CASSPWTGGNYGYTF
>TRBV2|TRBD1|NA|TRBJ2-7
TGTGCCAGCAGTTGGACAGGGGAATACGAGCAGTACTTC
CASSWTGEYEQYF
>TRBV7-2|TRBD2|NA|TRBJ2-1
TGTGCCAGCAGCCTAAAAGATCCAAGTGAGGCGGGGGGACTTAGGGAGCAGTTCTTC
CASSLKDPSEAGGLREQFF
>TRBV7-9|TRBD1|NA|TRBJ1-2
TGTGCCAGCAGCTTAGAGACAGGGGGCCACTATGGCTACACCTTC
CASSLETGGHYGYTF
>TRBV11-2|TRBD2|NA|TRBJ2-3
TGTGCCAGCAGCCCCAAAGCGGGAGTCGTGGGATATACGCAGTATTTT
CASSPKAGVVGYTQYF
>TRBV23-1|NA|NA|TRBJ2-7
TGCGCCAGCAGTCAATGGGGGCAGGTTAAGTTATCAACCTACGAGCAGTACTTC
CASSQWGQVKLSTYEQYF
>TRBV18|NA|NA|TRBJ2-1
TGTGCCAGCTCACCACCCTCAGTCTACAATGAGCAGTTCTTC
CASSPPSVYNEQFF
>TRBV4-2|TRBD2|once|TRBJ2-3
TGTGCCAGCAGCCAAGACATTTTCGGGACTAGCGGGAGCACAGATACGCAGTATTTT
CASSQDIFGTSGSTDTQYF
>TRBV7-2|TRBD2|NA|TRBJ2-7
TGTGCCAGCAGCCGGGGGGGCGCGGGAGGGCCTGCCGAGCAGTACTTC
CASSRGGAGGPAEQYF
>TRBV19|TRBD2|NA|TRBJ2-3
TGTGCCAGTAGTCGGGGAGCGGGAGTTCCAGATACGCAGTATTTT
CASSRGAGVPDTQYF
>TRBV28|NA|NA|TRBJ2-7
TGTGCCAGCAGTCGCACGAAGGGGTGGAACGAGCAGTACTTC
CASSRTKGWNEQYF
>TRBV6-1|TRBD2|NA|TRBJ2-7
TGTGCCAGCAGTGGACTAGCGGGGAGCTCCTACGAGCAGTACTTC
CASSGLAGSSYEQYF
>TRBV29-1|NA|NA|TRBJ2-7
TGCAGCGTCCGGAATGACAGGATCTACGAGCAGTACTTC
CSVRNDRIYEQYF
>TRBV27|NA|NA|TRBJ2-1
TGTGCCAGCTCCCCTTGGTCCGGGGGCTCCTACAATGAGCAGTTCTTC
CASSPWSGGSYNEQFF
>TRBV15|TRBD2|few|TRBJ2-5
TGTGCCACCAGCAGTCAGACTGGCGGGGGGGAAAAAGAGACCCAGTACTTC
CATSSQTGGGEKETQYF
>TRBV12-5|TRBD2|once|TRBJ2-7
TGTGCTAGTGTGGAGCGCGGACTAGGGTTCTCCACCTACGAGCAGTACTTC
CASVERGLGFSTYEQYF
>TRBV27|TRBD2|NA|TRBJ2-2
TGTGCCAGCAGTTTAGGGGGGGTCGCGACCGGGGAGCTGTTTTTT
CASSLGGVATGELFF
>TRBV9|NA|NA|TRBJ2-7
TGTGCCAGCAGCGTAGCGGGAGAATCCTACGAGCAGTACTTC
CASSVAGESYEQYF
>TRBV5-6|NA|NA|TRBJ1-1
TGTGCCAGCAGCTTCTTCGGGACTTCGAACACTGAAGCTTTCTTT
CASSFFGTSNTEAFF
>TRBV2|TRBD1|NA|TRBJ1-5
TGTGCCAGCAGCCTACTTTGGACAGGGACTACCCATCAGCCCCAGCATTTT
CASSLLWTGTTHQPQHF
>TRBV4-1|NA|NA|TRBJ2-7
TGCGCCAGCAGCCAAGGGAGGTACTCCTACGAGCAGTACTTC
CASSQGRYSYEQYF
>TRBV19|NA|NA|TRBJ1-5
TGTGCCAGTACGATCGGTAAGCAGCCCCAGCATTTT
CASTIGKQPQHF
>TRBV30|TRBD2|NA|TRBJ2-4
TGTGCCTGGAGTGCCGGGGGACTAGTAAAAAACATTCAGTACTTC
CAWSAGGLVKNIQYF
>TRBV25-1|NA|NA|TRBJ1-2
TGTGCCAGCAGTGAATTTGGGCAGACGCTCTTTAGCTATGGCTACACCTTC
CASSEFGQTLFSYGYTF
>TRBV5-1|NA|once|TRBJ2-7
TGCGCCAGCAGGCCATCGAGTCAGGGAACCTACGAGCAGTACTTC
CASRPSSQGTYEQYF